Listed here is a single T cell receptor beta chain. The data were obtained in a study of cytomegalovirus exposure and HLA in healthy donors. V shed 4 bases, J shed 1 base, and the junction held 6 bases outside the gene matches. This CDR3 spans 15 amino acids. CDR1 and CDR2 (germline): SGHVS, FNYEAQ. 13 Jbeta primers and 60 Vbeta primers were used for the PCR. Original processing methods: In a later analysis, the count reached 82 million or so unique TCR beta chains, with 9 million to 11 million shared. Sequenced by immunoSEQ multiplex PCR; TCRdb stores in-frame clones only, minus some. V and J calls plus clone size are reproduced from that table; the DNA served to infer D and trimming. Of some 240,000 clones listed, roughly 91% are singletons.

This chain links TRBV7-6 with TRBJ1-1; 7 bases fit TRBD1. The source material was PBMCs. The source is a girl aged 2 to 10 in good health and CMV-seronegative. The CDR3 here is CASSSPQGENTEAFF. The CDR3 region has the DNA TGTGCCAGCAGCTCCCCCCAGGGGGAGAACACTGAAGCTTTCTTT.